This entry lists 26 T cell receptor beta chains sequenced from one sample in a study of blood T cell repertoires in COVID-19. Repertoires were generated with immunoSEQ multiplex PCR, while TCRdb's copy carries only in-frame clones and drops some. The data contain just under 90,000 clones, roughly 84% of them singletons. The specimen was peripheral blood. These receptors all stem from a woman aged 80 or over with acute or convalescent COVID-19.

The chain employs TRBV15 and TRBJ1-1, with D possibly being TRBD1 (5 bases). V dropped 5 bases and J dropped 6 bases, with 19 bases sitting between them. The CDR3 is made up of 15 amino acids. Germline assignment: CDR1 LNHNV and CDR2 YYDKDF (reference sequence). The CDR3, as DNA: TGTGCCACCAGCTCATTTAGGGGCCCGGATCCTGAAGCTTTCTTT. It specifies CATSSFRGPDPEAFF. The full variable domain, rest sourced from reference TRBV15 and TRBJ1-1, is DAMVIQNPRYQVTQFGKPVTLSCSQTLNHNVMYWYQQKSSQAPKLLFHYYDKDFNNEADTPDNFQSRRPNTSFCFLDIRSPGLGDTAMYLCATSSFRGPDPEAFFGQGTRLTVV.

This chain links TRBV27 with TRBJ2-1, with 14 bases fitting TRBD2. The CDR3 runs 19 residues. Germline lookup yields CDR1 MNHEY and CDR2 SMNVEV (reference sequence). With V trimmed by 5 bases and J by 7 bases, 16 bases remained unmatched. The CDR3, as DNA: TGTGCCAGCAGTCAGAGGTCAACGGGACTAGCGGGAGCAGGTAATGAGCAGTTCTTC. This codes for CASSQRSTGLAGAGNEQFF.

This chain joins TRBV28 and TRBJ2-5; D is possibly TRBD1 (5 bases). Trimming cost V 5 bases and J 3 bases, with 22 bases left between them. CDR1 and CDR2 (germline): MDHEN, SYDVKM. This CDR3 comprises 17 residues. CDR3: CASSTSTRVRAKETQYF. The DNA for the CDR3 is TGTGCCAGCAGTACCTCGACAAGGGTCAGGGCAAAAGAGACCCAGTACTTC.

CDR3 nucleotides: TGTGCCAGTAGTCGACGGGACAGGGGGCTGAACACTGAAGCTTTCTTT. Protein product: CASSRRDRGLNTEAFF. The chain employs TRBV19 and TRBJ1-1; 12 bases agree with TRBD1. The V and J ends lost 5 bases and 0 bases, in that order; junction bases with no gene match: 4. Germline lookup yields CDR1 LNHDA and CDR2 SQIVND (reference sequence). The CDR3 has 16 amino acids.

The chain combines TRBV6-6 with TRBJ1-5; no definite D call. This CDR3 spans 14 amino acids. Per the germline V gene, CDR1 is MNHNY and CDR2 is SVGAGI (reference sequence). The ends were cut back, 8 bases at V and 9 bases at J, with 20 bases in the middle. CDR3 DNA sequence: TGTGCCAGCCGGGAGGGATTTACTAGTAGGCCCCAGCATTTT. Its protein is CASREGFTSRPQHF.

This clone was found a few times. The CDR3 sequence: CASETGVYSNQPQHF. Written as DNA, the CDR3 is TGTGCCAGCGAGACAGGAGTCTATAGCAATCAGCCCCAGCATTTT. This chain links TRBV2 with TRBJ1-5; D possibly corresponds to TRBD1 (6 bases). This CDR3 is 15 amino acids long. The V and J ends lost 8 bases and 0 bases respectively, with 14 bases between them. Per the germline V gene, CDR1 is SNHLY and CDR2 is FYNNEI.

This clone came up a few times. The rearrangement joins TRBV9 to TRBJ1-1, with 7 nucleotides matching TRBD1. This CDR3 comprises 13 residues. From germline, CDR1 is SGDLS and CDR2 YYNGEE. V was clipped by 2 bases and J by 7 bases; unmatched bases: 5. The CDR3 DNA reads TGTGCCAGCAGCGTTGTCCGGACAGGTGAAGCTTTCTTT. Its translation is CASSVVRTGEAFF.

This clone was detected a few times. The chain links TRBV9 to TRBJ1-1, with D maybe TRBD1 (5 bases). V lost 3 bases and J lost 1, with 13 bases in between. The germline V gene encodes CDR1 SGDLS and CDR2 YYNGEE. This CDR3 is built from 15 residues. The CDR3 DNA is TGTGCCAGCAGCGCTGGACACTTAGGGAACACTGAAGCTTTCTTT. Amino acid sequence: CASSAGHLGNTEAFF. The full variable domain, rest sourced from reference TRBV9 and TRBJ1-1, is DSGVTQTPKHLITATGQRVTLRCSPRSGDLSVYWYQQSLDQGLQFLIQYYNGEERAKGNILERFSAQQFPDLHSELNLSSLELGDSALYFCASSAGHLGNTEAFFGQGTRLTVV.

The chain links TRBV2 to TRBJ2-7; D is perhaps TRBD2 (5 bases). The V gene's germline CDR1 is SNHLY and CDR2 FYNNEI. Trimming cost V 8 bases and J 0 bases, with 11 bases left between them. CDR3 size: 13 residues. The DNA for the CDR3 is TGTGCCAGCGCGGGCGGTCACTCCTACGAGCAGTACTTC. Protein sequence: CASAGGHSYEQYF.

The chain carries TRBV7-3 and TRBJ2-1; TRBD1 aligns across 7 bases. V trimming: 5 bases; J trimming: 7 bases; junction bases outside the gene matches: 11. The CDR3 spans 15 residues. Germline-derived CDR1 and CDR2 are SGHTA and FQGTGA. The CDR3 here is CASSVVATGPNEQFF. CDR3 coding DNA: TGTGCCAGCAGCGTGGTTGCGACAGGGCCAAATGAGCAGTTCTTC.

The chain combines TRBV7-2 with TRBJ1-5; D is unclear. Trimming pared 5 bases from V and 2 bases from J, leaving 10 bases between. CDR1 is SGHTA and CDR2 is FQGNSA in the germline V gene. There are 14 residues in the CDR3. The CDR3 loop reads CASSPWEGNQPQHF. The CDR3 DNA follows: TGTGCCAGCAGCCCCTGGGAGGGCAATCAGCCCCAGCATTTT.

The gene calls are TRBV7-3 and TRBJ2-5; 7 nucleotides line up with TRBD1. CDR1 SGHTA and CDR2 FQGTGA come from the germline V gene. Trimming at V came to 5 bases and at J to 4 bases, leaving 4 bases not matched to a gene. The CDR3 length is 13 residues. CDR3 in DNA: TGTGCCAGCAGCCGGGACAGTATAGAGACCCAGTACTTC. Amino acids: CASSRDSIETQYF.

V gene TRBV6-6 combines with J gene TRBJ2-7; 7 bases line up with TRBD2. The CDR3 extends over 13 amino acids. Germline CDR1 reads MNHNY; CDR2 reads SVGAGI (reference sequence). V was pared by 6 bases and J by 5 bases, with 7 bases of the junction left unmatched. In nucleotides, the CDR3 is TGTGCCAGCAGCCACGGGCGGGAGAACGAGCAGTACTTC. Translation gives CASSHGRENEQYF.

CDR3: CASSYGGSGANVLTF. As DNA, the CDR3 is TGCGCCAGCAGCTACGGGGGCTCTGGGGCCAACGTCCTGACTTTC. This chain uses TRBV5-1 with TRBJ2-6; maybe TRBD2 (6 bases). The CDR3 length is 15 residues. Germline V lookup: CDR1 SGHRS, CDR2 YFSETQ. Trimming pared 3 bases from V and 0 bases from J, leaving 7 bases between.

V gene TRBV19 combines with J gene TRBJ2-2; TRBD2 agrees at 7 bases. Germline lookup yields CDR1 LNHDA and CDR2 SQIVND (reference sequence). V trimming: 5 bases; J trimming: 5 bases; junction bases outside the gene matches: 11. This CDR3 contains 16 residues. The CDR3 coding sequence is TGTGCCAGTAGTTCCGTGGGAGGGCCGGGGACCGGGGAGCTGTTTTTT. It encodes CASSSVGGPGTGELFF.

The rearrangement links TRBV18 to TRBJ1-5; the match to TRBD1 covers 10 bases. This CDR3 contains 18 residues. V shed 6 bases and J 1 base; nucleotides not matched to a gene: 12. Germline CDR1 and CDR2: KGHSH and LQKENI. Here the CDR3 reads CASSRESGQGTSNQPQHF. The CDR3 region has the DNA TGTGCCAGCTCGCGGGAGTCGGGACAGGGGACAAGCAATCAGCCCCAGCATTTT.

V gene TRBV4-1 combines with J gene TRBJ1-4, with D hard to call. CDR1 and CDR2 from the germline V gene are MGHRA and YSYEKL. Trimming took 0 bases from V and 5 from J, leaving 13 bases between them. The CDR3 contains 16 residues. In DNA form, the CDR3 reads TGCGCCAGCAGCCAAGAGAATCATAGAAAGAATGAAAAACTGTTTTTT. Translated, it gives CASSQENHRKNEKLFF.

Only one count was recorded for this clone. The chain employs TRBV27 and TRBJ1-1; D is unclear. The V end lost 3 bases, the J end lost 8 bases, and 13 bases lay between the germline ends. The V gene's germline CDR1 is MNHEY and CDR2 SMNVEV (reference sequence). The CDR3 is 13 residues long. The CDR3 DNA sequence: TGTGCCAGCAGTTTTTTTATGGGCGGGGAAGCTTTCTTT. Translated, it gives CASSFFMGGEAFF.

The chain carries TRBV2 and TRBJ1-6; 10 nucleotides align to TRBD1. The CDR3 is made up of 14 amino acids. The junction had 4 bases not matched to a gene; V was cut back by 4 bases and J by 10 bases. Per the germline V gene, CDR1 is SNHLY and CDR2 is FYNNEI. CDR3 DNA: TGTGCCAGCAGTGGGACAGGGGGAAACTCACCCCTCCACTTT. Amino acid sequence: CASSGTGGNSPLHF.

V gene TRBV2 combines with J gene TRBJ1-1; 9 bases map to TRBD1. Germline lookup yields CDR1 SNHLY and CDR2 FYNNEI. V was clipped by 6 bases and J by 5 bases; unmatched bases: 4. CDR3 size: 13 residues. DNA for the CDR3: TGTGCCAGCAGAGGGACAGGGCTTACTGAAGCTTTCTTT. Translating gives CASRGTGLTEAFF.

The rearrangement uses TRBV11-1 and TRBJ1-1; D not certain. Deletions cut 3 bases from V and 5 bases from J, with 10 bases between. Looked up from germline, CDR1 is SGHAT and CDR2 is FQDESV (reference sequence). The CDR3 consists of 13 residues. CDR3 nucleotides: TGTGCCAGCAGCTTTATTGCGGGGACTGAAGCTTTCTTT. This sequence encodes CASSFIAGTEAFF.

The CDR3 reads CASRTEGYSNQPQHF. The CDR3 DNA sequence: TGTGCCAGTAGGACGGAGGGTTATAGCAATCAGCCCCAGCATTTT. This sequence joins TRBV19 and TRBJ1-5; D not certain. Germline loops: CDR1 LNHDA, CDR2 SQIVND (reference sequence). This CDR3 region has 15 residues. Trimming pared 6 bases from V and 0 bases from J, leaving 12 bases between. The entire variable domain, with the rest obtained from reference TRBV19 and TRBJ1-5, is as follows: DGGITQSPKYLFRKEGQNVTLSCEQNLNHDAMYWYRQDPGQGLRLIYYSQIVNDFQKGDIAEGYSVSREKKESFPLTVTSAQKNPTAFYLCASRTEGYSNQPQHFGDGTRLSIL.

This clone was detected only once. V is TRBV16 and J is TRBJ2-1; TRBD1 is a possible D gene (6 bases). In germline, CDR1 is KGHSY, CDR2 FQNENV. Trimming pared 3 bases from V and 10 bases from J, leaving 19 bases between. The CDR3 runs 15 residues. CDR3 in amino acids: CASSHQTPPGVEQFF. The CDR3 nucleotides are TGTGCCAGCAGCCACCAGACCCCCCCAGGGGTCGAGCAGTTCTTC.

The chain employs TRBV9 and TRBJ2-5, with 8 nucleotides matching TRBD1. This CDR3 region has 15 residues. In germline, CDR1 is SGDLS, CDR2 YYNGEE. Trimming took 4 bases from V and 1 from J; bases not matched to a gene: 6. The CDR3 bases are TGTGCCAGCAGCCCCGGGGACAGGTCCCAAGAGACCCAGTACTTC. Its protein is CASSPGDRSQETQYF.

The J gene is TRBJ2-1, the V gene TRBV6-2 or TRBV6-3; possible D gene TRBD2, 6 bases. The V and J ends lost 6 bases and 7 bases respectively, with 16 bases between them. Germline lookup yields CDR1 MNHEY and CDR2 SVGEGT. This CDR3 contains 14 residues. CDR3 sequence: CASSFTGVPNEQFF. Here the CDR3 DNA reads TGTGCCAGCAGCTTTACGGGGGTACCTAATGAGCAGTTCTTC.

The V call is TRBV6-2 or TRBV6-3, the J call TRBJ2-7, with a possible D match to TRBD1 (5 bases). V was pared by 5 bases and J by 7 bases, with 12 bases between. Germline CDR1 is MNHEY and CDR2 is SVGEGT. CDR3 size: 12 residues. CDR3 in amino acids: CASSAQGWEQYF. CDR3 sequence (DNA): TGTGCCAGCAGTGCCCAGGGATGGGAGCAGTACTTC.